Following are 13 T cell receptor beta chains from one sample sequenced in a study of Ad26.COV2.S vaccination and SARS-CoV-2 variants. Treatment here: some 19 received Ad26.COV2.S at low or high dose, single or two shots; roughly 5 received placebo; per-sample allocation not given. Samples analyzed were those drawn on day 63 after the first vaccine or placebo injection. TCRdb's copy holds only in-frame clones and misses some; the assay was immunoSEQ multiplex PCR. The table has approximately 480,000 clones, approximately 88% seen once. Material: peripheral blood, obtained in a trial of Ad26.COV2.S vaccine versus placebo. All receptors derive from a person between 18 and 60 years old who received the Ad26.COV2.S COVID-19 vaccine or a placebo.

This sequence joins TRBV27 and TRBJ2-7; 7 nucleotides agree with TRBD1. Germline CDR1 and CDR2: MNHEY and SMNVEV (reference sequence). The length of the CDR3 is 14 residues. The trim removed 2 bases at V and 2 bases at J, leaving 3 bases unmatched. The CDR3 DNA follows: TGTGCCAGCAGTTTACAGGGGGTTCCCTACGAGCAGTACTTC. This sequence encodes CASSLQGVPYEQYF.

This rearrangement joins TRBV7-2 to TRBJ2-5; tentatively, D is TRBD1 (6 bases). Trimming left V 5 bases short and J 4 bases short, with 11 bases between. In germline, CDR1 is SGHTA, CDR2 FQGNSA. The CDR3 is made up of 13 amino acids. The CDR3 nucleotides are TGTGCCAGCAGCCGGACAGATAGAGAGACCCAGTACTTC. It translates to CASSRTDRETQYF.

The chain carries TRBV3-1 (or the pseudogene TRBV3-2) and TRBJ1-1, with D maybe TRBD1 (5 bases). V was pared by 1 base and J by 6 bases, with 6 bases between. CDR1 and CDR2 from the germline V gene are LGHDT and YNNKEL (reference sequence). The CDR3 covers 12 residues. The DNA of the CDR3 is TGTGCCAGCAGCCAAGCGGGGGCTGAAGCTTTCTTT. It codes for CASSQAGAEAFF.

V usage is TRBV28 and J usage is TRBJ2-1, with 8 nucleotides matching TRBD1. This CDR3 comprises 16 residues. Trimming took 6 bases from V and 4 from J; bases not matched to a gene: 11. The germline CDR1 and CDR2 sequences are MDHEN and SYDVKM. CDR3 protein: CASRSQGATQYNEQFF. CDR3 in DNA: TGTGCCAGCAGGTCCCAGGGGGCTACGCAATACAATGAGCAGTTCTTC.

V usage is TRBV19 and J usage is TRBJ2-7; 9 nucleotides agree with TRBD2. CDR3 length: 17 residues. Germline loops: CDR1 LNHDA, CDR2 SQIVND (reference sequence). With V trimmed by 4 bases and J by 1 base, 11 bases remained unmatched. The CDR3 sequence: CASSRSSSGRNSYEQYF. CDR3 sequence (DNA): TGTGCCAGTAGTAGATCTTCCAGCGGGAGGAATTCCTACGAGCAGTACTTC.

This clone was seen a few times. This chain joins TRBV27 and TRBJ2-7; 12 bases line up with TRBD1. Germline V gene data show CDR1 as MNHEY and CDR2 as SMNVEV (reference sequence). This CDR3 region has 16 residues. The V segment lost 5 bases and the J segment 4 bases; nucleotides outside the gene matches: 9. The CDR3 bases are TGTGCCAGCAGTCGATTGGGACAGGGGGCCTCTTACGAGCAGTACTTC. Translating gives CASSRLGQGASYEQYF.

The genes are TRBV20-1 and TRBJ2-2, with 10 bases identical to TRBD2. V lost 3 bases and J lost 5; bases outside the gene matches: 9. The germline V gene encodes CDR1 DFQATT and CDR2 SNEGSKA (reference sequence). CDR3 size: 16 residues. The CDR3 region is CSASSPSGRRTGELFF. CDR3 in DNA: TGCAGTGCTAGTTCCCCTAGCGGGAGACGTACCGGGGAGCTGTTTTTT.

J is TRBJ2-1 and V is TRBV29-1; TRBD2 is a possible D gene (6 bases). V was shortened by 8 bases and J by 8 bases, with 22 bases between the two germline ends. Germline CDR1 and CDR2: SQVTM and ANQGSEA. The CDR3 has 14 residues. The CDR3 here is CSTTSGTRPDEQFF. CDR3 nucleotide sequence: TGCAGCACCACTTCCGGGACTCGCCCAGATGAGCAGTTCTTC.

The chain has TRBV30 and TRBJ1-3; D is possibly TRBD1 (5 bases). With 5 bases removed from V and 0 bases from J, the gap between germline ends came to 5 bases. Germline assignment: CDR1 GTSNPN and CDR2 SVGIG (reference sequence). The CDR3 has 12 residues. CDR3 in DNA: TGTGCCTGGGGGACCTCTGGAAACACCATATATTTT. Its translation is CAWGTSGNTIYF.

This CDR3 is CASSEYRFQGENEQFF. CDR3 coding DNA: TGTGCCAGCAGTGAATATCGGTTCCAGGGGGAGAATGAGCAGTTCTTC. The rearrangement joins TRBV25-1 to TRBJ2-1; TRBD1 matches 7 bases. The J segment lost 7 bases and the V segment lost 0 bases, leaving 9 bases of the junction unmatched. The V gene's germline CDR1 is MGHDK and CDR2 SYGVNS. The length of the CDR3 is 16 residues.

The genes are TRBV6-4 and TRBJ2-7, with TRBD1 matching over 7 bases. Germline V CDR1 and CDR2: MRHNA, SNTAGT. J was trimmed by 4 bases and V by 4 bases; bases with no gene match: 10. CDR3 length: 15 residues. The CDR3 here is CASSALTDRSYEQYF. The CDR3 nucleotides are TGTGCCAGCAGTGCCCTCACGGACAGGTCTTACGAGCAGTACTTC.

V is TRBV6-4 and J is TRBJ2-2; 8 positions match TRBD1. Germline V CDR1 and CDR2: MRHNA, SNTAGT. The V segment lost 4 bases and the J segment 6 bases; nucleotides outside the gene matches: 7. The CDR3 runs to 15 residues. CDR3 sequence (DNA): TGTGCCAGCAGTGTGGATCAGGGGGCGGCCGGGGAGCTGTTTTTT. Amino acid sequence: CASSVDQGAAGELFF.

This chain connects TRBV5-4 to TRBJ1-6, with D unresolved. CDR3 length: 13 amino acids. V was clipped by 6 bases and J by 4 bases, with 8 bases between them. CDR1 and CDR2 from the germline V gene are SGHNT and YYREEE (reference sequence). In nucleotides, the CDR3 is TGTGCCAGCAAGGCTACTTATAATTCACCCCTCCACTTT. This sequence encodes CASKATYNSPLHF.